This section outlines one T cell receptor (beta chain) sequence together with its context. The method was immunoSEQ multiplex PCR; TCRdb's version includes in-frame clones alone and lacks a portion of them. The sample records hundreds of thousands of clones, more than 75% being singletons. This sample stems from a study of shared T cell receptors in the human thymus. The ends were cut back, 0 bases at V and 6 bases at J, with 11 bases in the middle. The CDR3 is 15 residues long. The same data also contributed to another study, on human thymus T cells. That report notes: Thymus was obtained from resections taken during corrective heart surgery.

The TCR originated in a boy younger than two with a congenital heart defect. Sequencing input: thymocytes. The chain has TRBV23-1 and TRBJ2-2; D is perhaps TRBD2 (6 bases). TRBV23-1 falls under the ORF class, with uncertain function. The CDR3 spells CASSQSTREAGELFF. Written as DNA, the CDR3 is TGCGCCAGCAGTCAATCTACTAGGGAGGCCGGGGAGCTGTTTTTT.